What follows are 26 T cell receptor beta chains derived from one specimen sequenced in a study of CD8 T cells in ankylosing spondylitis. Points from the study as a whole: What appeared characteristic of ankylosing spondylitis blood was a TCR beta motif of seven to nine highly homologous variants.

TCRdb reprocessed the 5' RACE reads with MiXCR, giving one entry per CDR3 protein. The table includes about 800,000 distinct CDR3 sequences, 10% to 15% detected once. For these TCRs, the target antigens are not known. Sequenced material: blood, either unsorted or a sorted T cell fraction (not recorded which). The receptors here all came from a male donor with ankylosing spondylitis.

This clonotype has only a few counts. The chain joins TRBV10-3 to TRBJ2-5; D is perhaps TRBD1 (5 bases). This CDR3 has 13 amino acids. Trimming removed 4 bases at V and 7 bases at J, with 13 bases between. Germline V lookup: CDR1 ENHRY, CDR2 SYGVKD. The CDR3 sequence: CAISVADTGTQYF. In DNA, the CDR3 is TGTGCCATCAGTGTGGCGGACACAGGGACCCAGTACTTC.

This clonotype turned up a few times. The V and J genes are TRBV20-1 and TRBJ2-5; TRBD2 might be the D (5 bases). V dropped 0 bases and J dropped 5 bases, with 16 bases sitting between them. Germline CDR1 reads DFQATT; CDR2 reads SNEGSKA (reference sequence). CDR3 length: 15 residues. CDR3 nucleotide sequence: TGCAGTGCTAGAGATGGTCGAGGGCCGGGGGAGACCCAGTACTTC. Its translation is CSARDGRGPGETQYF.

The CDR3 nucleotides are TGTGCCAGCAGCTCCCCCTCGGGACAGGGGGGAATTCAGTACTTC. Its protein is CASSSPSGQGGIQYF. The V call is TRBV7-3, the J call TRBJ2-7, with 11 positions matching TRBD1. Trimming removed 4 bases from V and 10 bases from J; junction bases left unmatched: 12. CDR1 is SGHTA, CDR2 FQGTGA, per germline. The CDR3 sequence is 15 residues long.

This clonotype was detected only a few times. This chain joins TRBV7-2 and TRBJ1-1; D gene uncertain. V lost 4 bases, J lost 8 bases, and 17 bases lay in between. The CDR3 loop spans 14 amino acids. Per the germline V gene, CDR1 is SGHTA and CDR2 is FQGNSA. This CDR3 is CASSWAHRVREAFF. The CDR3 coding sequence is TGTGCCAGCAGCTGGGCCCATAGGGTAAGAGAAGCTTTCTTT.

This clonotype was observed a handful of times. The rearrangement joins TRBV7-2 to TRBJ2-3; 10 bases fit TRBD1. The CDR3 has 15 amino acids. The V gene's germline CDR1 is SGHTA and CDR2 FQGNSA. J was trimmed by 6 bases and V by 3 bases; bases with no gene match: 6. CDR3 DNA: TGTGCCAGCAGCTTTATGGGACAGGGGAAGGATACGCAGTATTTT. This translates into CASSFMGQGKDTQYF.

This clonotype showed up just a few times. J is TRBJ2-7 and V is TRBV28; either TRBD1 or TRBD2 may fit D (5 bases each). The CDR3 totals 15 residues. V lost 2 bases and J 7 bases, leaving 18 bases between the germline ends. Germline-derived CDR1 and CDR2 are MDHEN and SYDVKM. The CDR3 sequence is CASSLTGTLGGEQYF. In DNA form, the CDR3 reads TGTGCCAGCAGTTTAACCGGGACCCTCGGTGGAGAGCAGTACTTC.

This clonotype was observed a few times. The gene calls are TRBV21-1 and TRBJ2-3; the table calls TRBD2, which could not be checked here. TRBV21-1 is deemed a pseudogene. The CDR3 covers 17 residues. CDR3 nucleotide sequence: TGTGCCAGCAGCAAACCGACTAGCGGGAGTACCCAAGATACGCAGTATTTT. This translates into CASSKPTSGSTQDTQYF.

This clonotype was detected a few times. This chain joins TRBV5-5 and TRBJ2-7; D gene uncertain. The V gene lost 2 bases and the J gene lost 0 bases, with 6 bases spanning the gap. This CDR3 is built from 13 residues. Looked up from germline, CDR1 is SGHKS and CDR2 is YYEKEE (reference sequence). The CDR3 loop is CASSFVHSYEQYF. CDR3 nucleotide sequence: TGTGCCAGCAGCTTTGTTCACTCCTACGAGCAGTACTTC.

The rearrangement uses TRBV6-5 and TRBJ1-2; D is unclear. Per the germline V gene, CDR1 is MNHEY and CDR2 is SVGAGI. The CDR3 extends over 15 amino acids. V lost 0 bases, J lost 0 bases, and 8 bases lay in between. The CDR3 bases are TGTGCCAGCAGTTACTCCCCCAAAGCTAACTATGGCTACACCTTC. Its protein is CASSYSPKANYGYTF.

This clonotype was observed many times. V is TRBV20-1 and J is TRBJ2-5; 8 positions match TRBD2. CDR3 length: 13 residues. Germline CDR1 is DFQATT and CDR2 is SNEGSKA (reference sequence). Trimming at V came to 5 bases and at J to 2 bases, leaving 4 bases not matched to a gene. The CDR3 bases are TGCAGTGCTTCAATAGCGGGGCAAGAGACCCAGTACTTC. Encoded protein: CSASIAGQETQYF.

The chain carries TRBV9 and TRBJ1-1; D ambiguous. CDR1 and CDR2 from the germline V gene are SGDLS and YYNGEE. Trimming pared 6 bases from V and 1 base from J, leaving 10 bases between. The CDR3 loop spans 13 amino acids. The CDR3 here is CASNQHPNTEAFF. The CDR3 DNA sequence: TGTGCCAGCAACCAACACCCGAACACTGAAGCTTTCTTT.

This rearrangement joins TRBV11-3 to TRBJ2-1; 9 nucleotides agree with TRBD2. The CDR3 is made up of 18 amino acids. Germline lookup yields CDR1 SGHNT and CDR2 YENEEA. Losses at the gene ends were 4 bases for V and 0 bases for J; bases not matched to a gene: 10. This CDR3 is CASSSGLAERSSYNEQFF. For the CDR3, the DNA is TGTGCCAGCAGCTCGGGACTAGCAGAGCGGAGCTCCTACAATGAGCAGTTCTTC.

This clonotype was counted between two and nine times. One end of the junction fails to match germline, which may point to a read error. The V gene is TRBV7-7, the J gene TRBJ2-5; tentatively, D is TRBD2 (5 bases). Germline V gene data show CDR1 as SSHAT and CDR2 as FNYEAQ (reference sequence). The CDR3 covers 13 residues. CDR3 protein: CASSTGDQETQYF. CDR3 DNA sequence: TGTGCTAGCAGCACCGGGGACCAAGAGACCCAGTACTTC.

This clonotype was seen ten or more times. The chain has TRBV6-2 or TRBV6-3 and TRBJ1-2; D gene unclear. This CDR3 has 16 amino acids. The germline V gene has CDR1 MNHEY and CDR2 SVGEGT. The V and J ends lost 4 bases and 4 bases respectively, with 19 bases between them. CDR3 DNA: TGTGCCAGCAGTTCCGCGTCCAGTCCTTGGGGCTATGGCTACACCTTC. Encoded protein: CASSSASSPWGYGYTF.

V is TRBV20-1 and J is TRBJ1-1; D is uncertain. The CDR3 has 14 residues. V gave up 0 bases and J gave up 3 bases, with 11 bases separating them. Germline CDR1 reads DFQATT; CDR2 reads SNEGSKA (reference sequence). The CDR3 bases are TGCAGTGCTAGAGATGTACGAGGGCACACTGAAGCTTTCTTT. Amino acid sequence: CSARDVRGHTEAFF.

This clonotype was observed many times. The CDR3 loop is CASASGTGTSYTF. As DNA, the CDR3 is TGTGCCAGCGCCTCCGGGACAGGGACTAGCTACACCTTC. This chain links TRBV6-1 with TRBJ1-2; 9 bases are a match to TRBD1. This CDR3 region has 13 residues. Germline-derived CDR1 and CDR2 are MNHNS and SASEGT. V lost 8 bases to trimming and J lost 9 bases; unmatched junction nucleotides: 10.

This clonotype was recorded many times. The genes are TRBV6-5 and TRBJ2-5; perhaps TRBD2 as D (5 bases). The germline CDR1 and CDR2 sequences are MNHEY and SVGAGI. Trimming took 2 bases from V and 4 from J, leaving 11 bases between them. The CDR3 is 14 residues long. The CDR3 nucleotides are TGTGCCAGCAGTTACCGGACGGGAAGAGAGACCCAGTACTTC. Protein product: CASSYRTGRETQYF.

The CDR3 DNA reads TGTGCCAGCAGTGAACCAGACAGGGGCGATGGCTACACCTTC. Protein: CASSEPDRGDGYTF. The V and J genes are TRBV25-1 and TRBJ1-2, with 8 nucleotides matching TRBD1. V was clipped by 2 bases and J by 6 bases; unmatched bases: 5. The CDR3 has 14 amino acids. CDR1 is MGHDK and CDR2 is SYGVNS in the germline V gene.

The gene calls are TRBV15 and TRBJ1-5, with D unresolved. The germline CDR1 and CDR2 sequences are LNHNV and YYDKDF (reference sequence). The length of the CDR3 is 15 residues. The V and J ends lost 1 base and 0 bases respectively, with 7 bases between them. The CDR3 spells CATSRAGSSNQPQHF. CDR3 DNA sequence: TGTGCCACCAGCAGAGCCGGTTCTAGCAATCAGCCCCAGCATTTT.

This clonotype has just a few counts. The V gene is TRBV10-3, the J gene TRBJ1-4, with 9 nucleotides matching TRBD1. V trimming: 6 bases; J trimming: 8 bases; junction bases outside the gene matches: 4. The germline CDR1 and CDR2 sequences are ENHRY and SYGVKD. This CDR3 is built from 13 residues. The CDR3 nucleotides read TGTGCCATCAGGGACAGGGGAGACGAAAAACTGTTTTTT. It codes for CAIRDRGDEKLFF.

The chain recombines TRBV18 with TRBJ2-7, with D tentatively TRBD1 (6 bases). V lost 2 bases, J lost 3 bases, and 11 bases lay in between. There are 14 residues in the CDR3. Germline CDR1 and CDR2: KGHSH and LQKENI. The CDR3 bases are TGTGCCAGCTCACCAGTTCAGACAGGCTACGAGCAGTACTTC. This sequence encodes CASSPVQTGYEQYF.

The chain carries TRBV20-1 and TRBJ2-3; D unresolved. The germline V gene encodes CDR1 DFQATT and CDR2 SNEGSKA (reference sequence). Trimming took 3 bases from V and 5 from J, leaving 6 bases between them. This CDR3 has 11 amino acids. The CDR3 loop is CSARIGDTQYF. The CDR3 DNA is TGCAGTGCTAGGATCGGAGATACGCAGTATTTT.

This clonotype was seen a handful of times. The chain carries TRBV4-3 and TRBJ2-5; D not certain. The V and J ends lost 0 bases and 5 bases respectively, with 10 bases between them. The CDR3 has 14 amino acids. Germline V gene lookup returns CDR1 LGHNA and CDR2 YSLEER. The CDR3 loop is CASSQDRFEETQYF. The CDR3 bases are TGCGCCAGCAGCCAAGATAGATTTGAGGAGACCCAGTACTTC.

This clonotype was detected only a few times. The chain's CDR3 is CSAPNTRTGSGEQFF. The DNA of the CDR3 is TGCAGTGCCCCTAACACTAGGACCGGTTCGGGTGAGCAGTTCTTC. The chain uses TRBV20-1 and TRBJ2-1; D might be TRBD2 (5 bases). The germline V gene encodes CDR1 DFQATT and CDR2 SNEGSKA (reference sequence). V shed 6 bases and J shed 9 bases, with 24 bases lying between them. The CDR3 is 15 residues long.

V gene TRBV6-1 combines with J gene TRBJ2-1; 13 nucleotides agree with TRBD2. The germline V gene encodes CDR1 MNHNS and CDR2 SASEGT. Unmatched junction bases numbered 4, after V lost 1 base and J lost 7 bases. The CDR3 is 16 residues long. The CDR3 DNA sequence: TGTGCCAGCAGTGAAGGACTAGCGGGAGGAGGGAATGAGCAGTTCTTC. Encoded protein: CASSEGLAGGGNEQFF.

This clonotype was seen repeatedly, ten times or more. The V and J genes are TRBV7-2 and TRBJ1-2, with unresolved D. Germline V CDR1 and CDR2: SGHTA, FQGNSA. The V and J ends lost 1 base and 3 bases respectively, with 12 bases between them. The CDR3 sequence is 15 residues long. In DNA, the CDR3 is TGTGCCAGCAGCTTAGTGGGCCGATCCCACTATGGCTACACCTTC. Translated: CASSLVGRSHYGYTF.